This T cell receptor (beta chain) was recorded in a study of CD8+ T cells in alopecia areata. Background on the study: Each of the treated patients was given oral tofacitinib, 5 to 10 mg twice daily, for moderate-to-severe alopecia areata. Study-level points and caveats: Tofacitinib significantly decreased scalp clonality and expanded CD8+ clones among top 100.

Following RNA extraction, reverse transcription yielded cDNA that acted as the sequencing template. Sequencing was performed with immunoSEQ multiplex PCR; in TCRdb, only in-frame clones are kept and a portion is missing. The sample lists 130,000 or so clones, about 88% seen once, with over 10% in the top ten. The V gene lost 2 bases and the J gene lost 9 bases, with 23 bases spanning the gap. This CDR3 is 17 amino acids long. Germline V CDR1 and CDR2: MNHEY, SMNVEV (reference sequence). Worth noting for this clone: Its antigen is unidentified.

Documented treatment: oral pan-JAK inhibitor, 5-10 mg twice daily. The receptor comes from a human donor with alopecia areata. The chain is built from TRBV27 and TRBJ2-1; perhaps D is TRBD1 or TRBD2 (6 bases each). The specimen comprised CD8+ T cells sorted from blood, sampled at week 4, from a patient treated with tofacitinib. CDR3 in amino acids: CASSLTPDSWGAGEQFF. CDR3 nucleotides: TGTGCCAGCAGTTTAACCCCCGATTCGTGGGGGGCTGGTGAGCAGTTCTTC.